The sequence of this T cell receptor beta chain was determined in a study of tumor-infiltrating lymphocytes in localized non-small cell lung cancer. Study information: Each patient gave resected tumor and non-adjacent uninvolved lung tissue.

Method: immunoSEQ multiplex PCR; TCRdb's copy keeps in-frame clones and lacks some. This table holds approximately 8,400 clones, around three quarters found once. The germline CDR1 and CDR2 sequences are SGHRS and YFSETQ. The length of the CDR3 is 14 residues. The V gene end was trimmed by 2 bases and the J gene end by 7 bases; junction bases not matched to a gene: 8. This chain joins TRBV5-1 and TRBJ2-7; 8 nucleotides align to TRBD2. Material: uninvolved lung tissue not adjacent to the tumor. The sequence came from a human donor with non-small cell lung cancer. The CDR3 sequence is CASSLAGVTGEQYF. The CDR3 DNA reads TGCGCCAGCAGCTTAGCGGGAGTCACGGGGGAGCAGTACTTC.